The clone carrying this TCR beta chain was observed a handful of times. The target antigen is unknown. The record originates from a study of glioma-infiltrating T cells after dendritic cell vaccination. Findings and caveats of the study: Higher pretreatment TIL content predicted longer progression-free time and survival.

TCRB CDR3 was amplified from 2 ug genomic DNA or less. TCRdb's table, derived via immunoSEQ multiplex PCR, lists solely in-frame clones and lacks some. The profile shows around 100,000 clones, roughly 76% of them singletons. The germline gives CDR1 SGDLS, CDR2 YYNGEE. V trimming: 4 bases; J trimming: 4 bases; junction bases outside the gene matches: 7. The CDR3 has 15 amino acids. Material: blood, obtained before dendritic cell vaccination. The TCR was taken from a human donor with glioblastoma. The chain joins TRBV9 to TRBJ1-4; 7 bases line up with TRBD1. The CDR3 DNA follows: TGTGCCAGCAGCACCCAAACAGGGGATAATGAAAAACTGTTTTTT. Translated: CASSTQTGDNEKLFF.